These 10 T cell receptor beta chains were all obtained from the same sample, sequenced in a study of T cell changes during pregnancy in multiple sclerosis. TCRdb's table, derived via immunoSEQ multiplex PCR, lists solely in-frame clones and lacks some. The sample contains fewer than 110,000 clones, 85% to 95% of which appear only once. Sequenced material: peripheral blood, taken in the third trimester of pregnancy. Receptors were obtained from a female donor in good health, enrolled as a control in a pregnancy study.

The CDR3 here is CASSSPGLAGVHLETQYF. DNA of the CDR3: TGTGCCAGCAGCTCACCGGGACTAGCGGGGGTCCACCTTGAGACCCAGTACTTC. The chain carries TRBV7-9 and TRBJ2-5, with TRBD2 matching 14 bases. Germline V gene data show CDR1 as SEHNR and CDR2 as FQNEAQ (reference sequence). V gave up 4 bases and J gave up 5 bases; unmatched junction bases: 12. This CDR3 has 18 residues.

The V and J genes are TRBV27 and TRBJ1-6, with D possibly matching TRBD1 (6 bases). V was cut by 6 bases and J by 5 bases, with 8 bases left in between. The CDR3 covers 13 residues. Germline CDR1 reads MNHEY; CDR2 reads SMNVEV (reference sequence). The DNA of the CDR3 is TGTGCCAGCAGGTGGACAGATAATTCACCCCTCCACTTT. Amino acids: CASRWTDNSPLHF.

V usage is TRBV15 and J usage is TRBJ2-3; 14 bases match TRBD2. The ends lost 5 bases at V and 2 bases at J; junction bases unmatched: 3. CDR3 size: 16 residues. Germline CDR1 is LNHNV and CDR2 is YYDKDF (reference sequence). CDR3 loop: CATSLGLAGDTDTQYF. The CDR3 DNA reads as TGTGCCACCAGCCTGGGACTAGCGGGGGACACAGATACGCAGTATTTT.

The chain has TRBV14 and TRBJ2-7; 8 bases map to TRBD1. Germline CDR1 reads SGHDN; CDR2 reads FVKESK. J lost 6 bases, V lost 3 bases, and 10 bases had no gene match. This CDR3 region has 15 residues. The CDR3 sequence is CASSQSWTGSPEQYF. CDR3 in DNA: TGTGCCAGCAGCCAGTCGTGGACAGGGAGTCCCGAGCAGTACTTC.

V is TRBV9 and J is TRBJ2-1, with a tentative D call TRBD1 (6 bases). Germline-derived CDR1 and CDR2 are SGDLS and YYNGEE. This CDR3 spans 16 amino acids. Trimming took 3 bases from V and 3 from J, leaving 16 bases between them. The CDR3 reads CASSAWDTLVYNEQFF. The CDR3 DNA sequence: TGTGCCAGCAGCGCCTGGGACACCTTAGTCTACAATGAGCAGTTCTTC.

This clone has more than one count but fewer than ten. The chain is built from TRBV7-7 and TRBJ2-5; D gene ambiguous. Trimming removed 1 base from V and 5 bases from J, with 8 bases in between. The CDR3 is made up of 13 amino acids. CDR1 is SSHAT and CDR2 is FNYEAQ in the germline V gene (reference sequence). CDR3 sequence: CASSLGSTETQYF. The CDR3 DNA reads as TGTGCCAGCAGCTTAGGTAGTACTGAGACCCAGTACTTC. The full variable domain, in which reference TRBV7-7 and TRBJ2-5 provide the parts outside the CDR3, is GAGVSQSPRYKVTKRGQDVTLRCDPISSHATLYWYQQALGQGPEFLTYFNYEAQPDKSGLPSDRFSAERPEGSISTLTIQRTEQRDSAMYRCASSLGSTETQYFGPGTRLLVL.

CDR3 DNA: TGTGCCAGCTCCGCAGGGGGGAGCTCCTACGAGCAGTACTTC. It yields the protein CASSAGGSSYEQYF. The rearrangement links TRBV7-8 to TRBJ2-7; a possible D gene is TRBD1 (7 bases). Trimming cost V 8 bases and J 0 bases, with 14 bases left between them. The germline CDR1 and CDR2 sequences are SGHVS and FQNEAQ. The CDR3 spans 14 residues.

The chain has TRBV7-2 and TRBJ1-1; TRBD1 agrees at 7 bases. The CDR3 has 16 residues. Trimming removed 2 bases from V and 0 bases from J; junction bases left unmatched: 6. CDR1 and CDR2 from the germline V gene are SGHTA and FQGNSA. CDR3 in amino acids: CASSLQTGFVNTEAFF. The CDR3 DNA sequence: TGTGCCAGCAGCTTACAGACAGGGTTTGTGAACACTGAAGCTTTCTTT.

The J gene is TRBJ2-7, the V gene TRBV5-1, with TRBD2 identical over 7 bases. After removal of 4 bases from V and 2 bases from J, the junction contained 15 bases not matched to a gene. CDR1 and CDR2 from the germline V gene are SGHRS and YFSETQ. The CDR3 has 17 amino acids. The CDR3 here is CASSPGLGLDATYEQYF. The CDR3 DNA follows: TGCGCCAGCAGCCCCGGGCTTGGACTAGACGCTACCTACGAGCAGTACTTC. Filled out from reference TRBV5-1 and TRBJ2-7, the complete variable domain reads KAGVTQTPRYLIKTRGQQVTLSCSPISGHRSVSWYQQTPGQGLQFLFEYFSETQRNKGNFPGRFSGRQFSNSRSEMNVSTLELGDSALYLCASSPGLGLDATYEQYFGPGTRLTVT.

The chain has TRBV5-5 and TRBJ1-1; D gene unclear. CDR1 and CDR2 (germline): SGHKS, YYEKEE (reference sequence). Trimming removed 0 bases from V and 6 bases from J, with 12 bases in between. The CDR3 sequence is 14 residues long. The CDR3 loop reads CASSLDAGKAEAFF. DNA for the CDR3: TGTGCCAGCAGCTTGGACGCCGGGAAGGCTGAAGCTTTCTTT.